This T cell receptor beta chain was captured in a study of somatic mutations in cytotoxic T cells in rheumatoid arthritis. The authors' processing: There were rare matches between patient CD8+ clones larger than 1% and published virus-specific TCRB sequences. The repertoire was sequenced with immunoSEQ multiplex PCR; TCRdb's copy has only in-frame clones and lacks some. That table supplies the V and J calls and clone size; D and trimming were determined from the DNA. The sample includes about 16,000 clones, nearly 80% seen only once; the top ten take 22%. This clone was picked up one time. At one end the junction does not follow the germline gene, possibly because of a read error. CDR1 SSHAT and CDR2 FNYEAQ come from the germline V gene (reference sequence). The CDR3 loop spans 13 amino acids.

The receptor was derived from an adult with rheumatoid arthritis. The material sequenced was CD8+ T cells sorted from blood. This rearrangement joins TRBV7-7 to TRBJ2-1; TRBD1 matches 9 bases. The CDR3 loop is CASSLGDRAEQFF. In DNA, the CDR3 is TGTGCTAGCAGCTTAGGGGACAGGGCCGAGCAGTTCTTC.